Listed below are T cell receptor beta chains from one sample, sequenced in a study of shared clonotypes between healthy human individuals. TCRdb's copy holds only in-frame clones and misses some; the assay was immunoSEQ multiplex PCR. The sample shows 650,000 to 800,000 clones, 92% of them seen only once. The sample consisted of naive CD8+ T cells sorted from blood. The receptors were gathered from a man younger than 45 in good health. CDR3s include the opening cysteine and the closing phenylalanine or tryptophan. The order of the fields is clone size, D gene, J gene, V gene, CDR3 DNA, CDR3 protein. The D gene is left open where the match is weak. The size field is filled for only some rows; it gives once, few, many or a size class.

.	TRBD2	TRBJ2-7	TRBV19	TGTGCCAGTAGTCCAGGAGCGGGAGGGCCCTACGAGCAGTACTTC	CASSPGAGGPYEQYF
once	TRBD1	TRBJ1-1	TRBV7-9	TGTGCCAGCAGCCCAAAGACAGGGGCGGAGGACACTGAAGCTTTCTTT	CASSPKTGAEDTEAFF
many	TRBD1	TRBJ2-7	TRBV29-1	TGCAGCATAGCAACCGGGACAGGGGGAAAAGGCGAGCAGTACTTC	CSIATGTGGKGEQYF
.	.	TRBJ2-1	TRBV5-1	TGCGCCAGCAGCTTGGTGGGGAGCTACAATGAGCAGTTCTTC	CASSLVGSYNEQFF
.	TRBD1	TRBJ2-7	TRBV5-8	TGTGCCAGCAGCACCCGATTGCGGCGGGACAGGGACTACGAGCAGTACTTC	CASSTRLRRDRDYEQYF
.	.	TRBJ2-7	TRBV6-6	TGTGCCAGCAGTTACGGTGTCGAGCAGTACTTC	CASSYGVEQYF
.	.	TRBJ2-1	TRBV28	TGTGCCAGCAGTTTTAAGGGACGGAACTACAATGAGCAGTTCTTC	CASSFKGRNYNEQFF
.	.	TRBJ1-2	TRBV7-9	TGTGCCAGCAGCTTATCCTCCAGGGTTCTTATCGATGGCTACACCTTC	CASSLSSRVLIDGYTF
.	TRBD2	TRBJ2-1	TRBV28	TGTGCCAGTTCCGGACTAGCAACAGTAGATGAGCAGTTCTTC	CASSGLATVDEQFF
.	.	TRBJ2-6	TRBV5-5	TGTGCCAGCAGCCTGTTCCACTCTGGGGCCAACGTCCTGACTTTC	CASSLFHSGANVLTF
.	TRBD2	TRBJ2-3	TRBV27	TGTGCCAGCAGTTTACTGGCTGACGGGGGGGATACGCAGTATTTT	CASSLLADGGDTQYF
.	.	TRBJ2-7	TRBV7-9	TGTGCCAGCAGCTTAGCTGGCCAGTCCTACGAGCAGTACTTC	CASSLAGQSYEQYF
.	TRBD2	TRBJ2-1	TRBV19	TGTGCCAGTAAGGGGGTCAGCGGGAGAGACAATGGGCAGTTCTTC	CASKGVSGRDNGQFF
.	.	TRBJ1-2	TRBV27	TGTGCCAGCAGTTTTACAGGGCGTACCAGCTATGGCTACACCTTC	CASSFTGRTSYGYTF
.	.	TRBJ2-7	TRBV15	TGTGCCACCAGCAGAGAGGGGGGCAGCTCCTACGAGCAGTACTTC	CATSREGGSSYEQYF
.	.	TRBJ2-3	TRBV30	TGTGCCTGGCTGTTGGATAGCACAGATACGCAGTATTTT	CAWLLDSTDTQYF
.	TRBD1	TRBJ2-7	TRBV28	TGTGCCAGCAGTTTACTCAGGGGGAGCTACGAGCAGTACTTC	CASSLLRGSYEQYF
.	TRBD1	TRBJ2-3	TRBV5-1	TGCGCCAGCGGAAACAGGGGAGAGGGCCCCCCAGATACGCAGTATTTT	CASGNRGEGPPDTQYF
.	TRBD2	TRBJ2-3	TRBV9	TGTGCCAGCAGCGCAGCCGGGACTAGCGAAGATACGCAGTATTTT	CASSAAGTSEDTQYF
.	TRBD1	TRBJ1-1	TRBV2	TGTGCCAGCAGTGACATGGGACAGCCGTTCACAAGCACTGAAGCTTTCTTT	CASSDMGQPFTSTEAFF
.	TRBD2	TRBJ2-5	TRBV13	TGTGCCAGCAGCTTCGGACGGGGGGGGCAAGAGACCCAGTACTTC	CASSFGRGGQETQYF
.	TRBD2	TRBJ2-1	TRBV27	TGTGCCAGCAGTTCACCCGGGACTAGCGGGAGCGATGAGCAGTTCTTC	CASSSPGTSGSDEQFF
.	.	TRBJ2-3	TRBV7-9	TGTGCCGGCAGCTGGTCAGATACGCAGTATTTT	CAGSWSDTQYF
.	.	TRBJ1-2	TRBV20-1	TGCAGTGCGTTTCATGGCTACACCTTC	CSAFHGYTF
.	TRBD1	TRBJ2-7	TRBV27	TGTGCCAGCAGTTCTTACCCCGGATCGGGACAGGGGTACGAGCAGTACTTC	CASSSYPGSGQGYEQYF